A selection of T cell receptor beta chains follows, all from one sample in a study of cytomegalovirus exposure and HLA in healthy donors. Assay used: immunoSEQ multiplex PCR; TCRdb lists only in-frame clones, some missing. This sample has 96,000 or so clones, with around 74% found just once. The sequencing input was PBMCs. The receptors were sampled from a woman in her 70s in good health and CMV-seropositive. The CDR3 runs from the conserved cysteine through the conserved F or W. The order of the fields is clone size, D gene, V gene, J gene, CDR3 length, CDR3 protein, CDR3 DNA. A D gene is named only where the DNA matches it firmly. The listing skips clone size in some rows; elsewhere it reads once, few, many or a size class.

>NA|NA|TRBV14|TRBJ2-3|15
CASSQDLSRADTQYF
TGTGCCAGCAGCCAAGATCTTTCGAGGGCAGATACGCAGTATTTT
>NA|NA|TRBV12-2|TRBJ2-1|15
CASRLTTGGKDEQFF
TGTGCAAGTCGCTTGACGACAGGGGGCAAAGATGAGCAGTTCTTC
>NA|TRBD1|TRBV4-1|TRBJ2-7|14
CASRLDRGDYEQYF
TGCGCCAGCAGGCTGGACAGGGGCGACTACGAGCAGTACTTC
>few|NA|TRBV5-4|TRBJ2-6|15
CASSSPAYGANVLTF
TGTGCCAGCAGCAGTCCTGCGTACGGGGCCAACGTCCTGACTTTC
>NA|TRBD1|TRBV5-1|TRBJ2-2|16
CASSSAGTGKTGELFF
TGCGCCAGCAGCTCGGCCGGGACAGGGAAGACCGGGGAGCTGTTTTTT
>few|TRBD2|TRBV14|TRBJ2-1|19
CASSQGILEDGRVSNEQFF
TGTGCCAGCAGCCAAGGAATTCTGGAGGACGGGAGGGTCTCCAATGAGCAGTTCTTC
>once|TRBD1|TRBV7-9|TRBJ1-2|16
CASSLEGDRGSYGYTF
TGTGCCAGCAGCTTAGAGGGAGACAGGGGAAGCTATGGCTACACCTTC
>NA|TRBD1|TRBV4-1|TRBJ2-7|17
CASSHSILGTGDYEQYF
TGCGCCAGCAGCCATTCTATTCTAGGGACAGGGGACTACGAGCAGTACTTC
>few|TRBD1|TRBV6-1|TRBJ2-2|14
CASSDRGYAGELFF
TGTGCCAGCAGTGACAGGGGGTACGCCGGGGAGCTGTTTTTT
>NA|NA|TRBV5-1|TRBJ1-3|16
CASSLGNTGYGNTIYF
TGCGCCAGCAGCTTGGGAAATACAGGGTATGGAAACACCATATATTTT
>NA|NA|TRBV6-6|TRBJ2-7|16
CASSQFLARDSYEQYF
TGTGCCAGCAGCCAATTTCTCGCCCGAGACTCCTACGAGCAGTACTTC
>NA|NA|TRBV29-1|TRBJ2-5|12
CSVSGNQETQYF
TGCAGCGTCTCAGGGAACCAAGAGACCCAGTACTTC
>NA|TRBD1|TRBV2|TRBJ2-5|13
CASSQDRGETQYF
TGTGCCAGCAGCCAGGACAGGGGGGAGACCCAGTACTTC
>NA|TRBD1|TRBV9|TRBJ2-7|16
CASSPTGTGHSYEQYF
TGTGCCAGCAGCCCCACCGGGACAGGGCACTCCTACGAGCAGTACTTC
>NA|TRBD2|TRBV19|TRBJ2-1|15
CASSSAGAAYNEQFF
TGTGCCAGTAGTAGTGCGGGAGCGGCCTACAATGAGCAGTTCTTC
>NA|NA|TRBV28|TRBJ2-4|12
CASSFRVNIQYF
TGTGCCAGCAGTTTTAGAGTGAACATTCAGTACTTC
>NA|TRBD2|TRBV6-5|TRBJ2-7|14
CASSYGAGGRQQYF
TGTGCCAGCAGTTACGGAGCGGGGGGGCGCCAGCAGTACTTC
>NA|NA|TRBV6-4|TRBJ2-1|12
CASSDYGDEQFF
TGTGCCAGCAGTGACTACGGGGATGAGCAGTTCTTC
>NA|NA|TRBV7-8|TRBJ1-2|13
CASSLQGPAGYTF
TGTGCCAGCAGCTTACAGGGGCCGGCTGGCTACACCTTC
>NA|TRBD1|TRBV27|TRBJ2-7|14
CASSPGTGGYEQYF
TGTGCCAGCAGCCCCGGGACAGGGGGTTACGAGCAGTACTTC
>NA|TRBD1|TRBV28|TRBJ2-7|16
CASTSPGTGTSYEQYF
TGTGCCAGCACCTCGCCCGGGACAGGGACATCCTACGAGCAGTACTTC
>once|TRBD1|TRBV28|TRBJ1-4|15
CASSRQGTTNEKLFF
TGTGCCAGCAGTAGACAGGGGACAACTAATGAAAAACTGTTTTTT
>NA|TRBD2|TRBV4-1|TRBJ2-3|18
CASSQTGLAGRERDTQYF
TGCGCCAGCAGCCAAACGGGACTAGCGGGGCGAGAAAGAGATACGCAGTATTTT
>few|TRBD1|TRBV9|TRBJ1-5|16
CASSRSGTGGDQPQHF
TGTGCCAGCAGTCGTTCCGGGACAGGGGGCGATCAGCCCCAGCATTTT